The 9 T cell receptor beta chains listed next were all sequenced from one sample in a study of blood T cell repertoires in COVID-19. Here immunoSEQ multiplex PCR was the method, and the copy in TCRdb shows in-frame clones only, minus some. This sample has tens of thousands of clones, with 75% to 90% found just once. The specimen sequenced was peripheral blood. The receptor source for this set is a woman older than 75 with acute or convalescent COVID-19.

A few counts support this clone. V usage is TRBV11-3 and J usage is TRBJ1-6; no definite D call. V lost 7 bases and J lost 2, with 21 bases in between. Germline V gene sequence: CDR1 SGHNT, CDR2 YENEEA. CDR3 size: 18 residues. The CDR3 reads CASNQNDWRSAYNSPLHF. In nucleotides, the CDR3 is TGTGCCAGCAACCAAAACGACTGGAGGAGCGCCTATAATTCACCCCTCCACTTT.

The chain carries TRBV30 and TRBJ2-7; 12 bases fit TRBD2. Unmatched junction bases numbered 4, after V lost 1 base and J lost 0 bases. Germline-derived CDR1 and CDR2 are GTSNPN and SVGIG (reference sequence). The CDR3 runs to 16 residues. The CDR3 sequence: CAWSGRLAGASYEQYF. The CDR3 nucleotides are TGTGCCTGGAGTGGACGACTAGCGGGGGCCTCCTACGAGCAGTACTTC.

The V and J genes are TRBV28 and TRBJ1-2; 9 bases are a match to TRBD1. Germline V CDR1 and CDR2: MDHEN, SYDVKM. The CDR3 loop spans 16 amino acids. The ends lost 2 bases at V and 8 bases at J; junction bases unmatched: 12. The CDR3 sequence: CASSLMTGGFGTGYTF. The CDR3 nucleotides read TGTGCCAGCAGTTTAATGACAGGGGGTTTTGGGACGGGCTACACCTTC.

The V gene is TRBV19, the J gene TRBJ1-2; 7 bases match TRBD1. V was pared by 3 bases and J by 0 bases, with 1 base of the junction left unmatched. CDR1 is LNHDA, CDR2 SQIVND, per germline (reference sequence). There are 14 residues in the CDR3. The CDR3 nucleotides read TGTGCCAGTAGTATCGGGACAGCTAACTATGGCTACACCTTC. It is translated as CASSIGTANYGYTF.

This chain uses TRBV27 with TRBJ1-1; D is possibly TRBD1 (6 bases). The V and J ends lost 7 bases and 2 bases respectively, with 17 bases between them. Germline CDR1 MNHEY, CDR2 SMNVEV (reference sequence). CDR3 length: 15 amino acids. As DNA, the CDR3 is TGTGCCAGCACTGAAAGGGGGGGGTCTAACACTGAAGCTTTCTTT. Its protein is CASTERGGSNTEAFF.

The rearrangement joins TRBV9 to TRBJ2-1, with D tentatively TRBD1 (5 bases). Per the germline V gene, CDR1 is SGDLS and CDR2 is YYNGEE. This CDR3 spans 16 amino acids. The V end was cut by 3 bases, the J end by 0 bases, with 13 bases between. The CDR3 sequence: CASSEDTPGSYNEQFF. The DNA for the CDR3 is TGTGCCAGCAGCGAGGACACTCCGGGCTCCTACAATGAGCAGTTCTTC.

The chain employs TRBV25-1 and TRBJ2-7; 7 bases match TRBD1. V shed 3 bases and J 2 bases; nucleotides not matched to a gene: 1. CDR1 MGHDK and CDR2 SYGVNS come from the germline V gene. The CDR3 runs 13 residues. The CDR3 sequence is CASSETGTYEQYF. Here the CDR3 DNA reads TGTGCCAGCAGTGAGACAGGGACCTACGAGCAGTACTTC.

The chain links TRBV3-1 (or the pseudogene TRBV3-2) to TRBJ1-4; the D gene is possibly TRBD1 (5 bases). This CDR3 has 13 amino acids. The V gene lost 7 bases and the J gene lost 9 bases, with 15 bases spanning the gap. Per germline, CDR1 LGHDT and CDR2 YNNKEL (reference sequence). The CDR3 region has the DNA TGTGCCAGCACCATGGGCGGGGCGAAAAAACTGTTTTTT. Its protein product is CASTMGGAKKLFF.

The CDR3 spells CASSNLGTGGGKLFF. In DNA, the CDR3 is TGTGCCAGCAGCAACCTTGGGACAGGGGGCGGAAAACTGTTTTTT. The chain joins TRBV7-2 to TRBJ1-4; 12 bases line up with TRBD1. The ends lost 5 bases at V and 10 bases at J; junction bases unmatched: 8. Looked up from germline, CDR1 is SGHTA and CDR2 is FQGNSA. The CDR3 consists of 15 residues.